The T cell receptor (beta chain) described here comes from a study of long-term antiretroviral therapy in people with HIV. Survey level was the resolution at which the v3.0 immunoSEQ assay ran. The repertoire was sequenced with immunoSEQ multiplex PCR; TCRdb's copy has only in-frame clones and lacks some. The sample holds under 40,000 clones, roughly 81% seen once. Germline CDR1 is SGHAT and CDR2 is FQNNGV. Trimming shortened V by 5 bases and J by 9 bases, and 17 bases separated the two germline ends. The length of the CDR3 is 14 residues. This specimen consisted of unsorted PBMCs, obtained approximately 2.9 years before starting antiretroviral therapy. The clonotype originates from a woman aged 25 to 39 with HIV. The V gene is TRBV11-2, the J gene TRBJ2-4, with D perhaps assigned TRBD1 or TRBD2 (5 bases each). The CDR3 here is CASSPKAWGSIQYF. In DNA, the CDR3 is TGTGCCAGCAGCCCAAAGGCGTGGGGGAGCATTCAGTACTTC.